This T cell receptor beta chain was sequenced for a study of T cells after yellow fever vaccination. In the study overall: Any fraction with a low cell number was prepared using SMART-Seq v4 Ultra Low Input. Whole-study results and caveats: There was a possibility that FACS-sorted repertoires contained abundant clonotypes contaminating from the bulk population.

The ends were cut back, 6 bases at V and 6 bases at J, with 14 bases in the middle. This CDR3 spans 14 amino acids. Germline V gene data show CDR1 as LNHDA and CDR2 as SQIVND (reference sequence). This clonotype was counted a few times. The antigen remains undetermined. They built TCR cDNA with 5'RACE template switching, a step that put in a universal primer site and UMIs. TCRdb ran MiXCR on the 5' RACE reads and lists one entry per CDR3 protein. The sample includes approximately 550,000 distinct CDR3 sequences, about 13% of them seen just once. The specimen comprised PBMCs, sampled on the day of the yellow fever booster vaccination. This sequence was found in a man aged 30-40 years who received the YFV17D yellow fever vaccine. This rearrangement joins TRBV19 to TRBJ2-2; D possibly corresponds to TRBD2 (5 bases). This CDR3 reads CASRISLASGELFF. The CDR3 nucleotides are TGTGCCAGTAGGATTTCGCTAGCTTCCGGGGAGCTGTTTTTT.